This TCR beta chain appears in the sequencing data of a study of blood T cell repertoires in COVID-19. Study overall: Collection of acute and convalescent COVID-19 samples took place in the United States, Italy and Spain. Sources were T cells, B-cell-depleted T cells, or PBMCs; the material itself was cDNA or gDNA.

Under the authors' procedure: Reference gene primers were amplified, and this amplification served to estimate nucleated cell counts. TCRdb keeps only in-frame clones here, not all; method: immunoSEQ multiplex PCR. V and J calls and clone size are those listed in that table; D and trimming were worked out from the DNA. The sample holds roughly 150,000 clones; around 80% are singletons and the top ten take about 5%. Sequencing used PBMCs or T cells enriched from blood (not recorded which). The source is a man between 65 and 85 years old who had been exposed to COVID-19.

The CDR3 sequence: CASSRGQGPGPYEQYF. The CDR3 coding sequence is TGCGCCAGCAGCCGTGGACAGGGCCCCGGGCCCTACGAGCAGTACTTC. The chain links TRBV4-1 to TRBJ2-7; 8 bases align to TRBD1. Unmatched junction bases numbered 10, after V lost 4 bases and J lost 2 bases. The CDR3 sequence is 16 residues long. Germline CDR1 MGHRA, CDR2 YSYEKL.